This TCR beta chain came from a study of T cell repertoires in cytomegalovirus infection. The wider study: Recently described HLA-C-restricted plus well-studied HLA-B-restricted CMV epitopes were used. Matching HLA type and CMV infection were both indicated by public TCR beta signatures.

Between the trimmed V and J ends, which lost 1 base and 2 bases, there was a span of 14 bases. Germline CDR1 is SEHNR and CDR2 is FQNEAQ (reference sequence). The length of the CDR3 is 17 residues. Findings of the study overall: Within the response measured ex vivo, HLA-C-restricted CMV-specific TCR beta clonotypes were dominant. Pooled public TCR beta family frequency picked out CMV carriers with the relevant HLA.

Only a few counts were recorded for this clonotype. Its target is not known. MiXCR was run by TCRdb on the reads, yielding one entry per CDR3 protein. Among about 920,000 distinct CDR3 sequences, more than 25% were seen once, and the ten largest hold around 15%. Sequencing was performed on cultured CD8+ T cells from PBMCs, taken from culture after CMV antigen stimulation. This sequence was found in a human donor in good health (CMV status not recorded). Some clones in this sample may be carry-over from other donors' samples. The chain carries TRBV7-9 and TRBJ2-2; no definite D call. The CDR3 spells CASSLVDLRFNTGELFF. The CDR3 DNA reads TGTGCCAGCAGCTTAGTTGACCTCAGATTTAACACCGGGGAGCTGTTTTTT.